This T cell receptor (beta chain) was captured by sequencing in a study of regulatory T cells in long-lasting Graves disease. Turning to this clonotype: Its antigen is currently unknown.

Sample time point: persistent/refractory GD, antithyroid drugs over 5 years with positive TRAb. Scientists built the TCR library using RNA that was extracted from PBMCs. Patients came from an endocrinology department in Xi'an, China. Approximately 8.6-milliliter peripheral blood samples went into EDTA tubes. The CDR3 extends over 13 amino acids. Germline values: CDR1 SQVTM, CDR2 ANQGSEA. Trimming took 5 bases from V and 4 from J; bases not matched to a gene: 7. Study outcomes and limitations: Among samples with persistent disease, TRBV28, TRBJ1-2 and TRBJ2-5 were favored.

Construction of the TCR beta libraries employed iRepertoire HTBI primers in conjunction with Arm-PCR of CDR3 regions. TCRdb re-derived calls from the multiplex PCR reads in MiXCR, one entry per CDR3 protein. The data show more than 650,000 distinct CDR3 sequences, roughly 30% seen once. The gene calls are TRBV29-1 and TRBJ1-2, with 7 bases matching TRBD1. This material consisted of peripheral blood mononuclear cells (PBMCs), taken when the disease was refractory, from a patient treated with antithyroid drugs. This TCR derives from a female donor with Graves disease. The CDR3 bases are TGCAGCGTTCCTGAGACAGGGATCTATGGCTACACCTTC. Translated, it gives CSVPETGIYGYTF.